This entry lists 28 T cell receptor beta chains sequenced from one sample in a study of shared clonotypes between healthy human individuals. Data came from immunoSEQ multiplex PCR; TCRdb stores just in-frame clones and leaves some out. The sample holds some 2 million clones, roughly 95% seen once. CD45RO-negative CD8 cells positively selected for CCR7 made up the naive population, which excluded terminally differentiated effector memory CD45RA+ cells. The sequencing input was naive CD8+ T cells sorted from blood. These receptors were collected from a man aged 18 to 30 in good health.

The chain is built from TRBV7-9 and TRBJ2-5; D may be TRBD2 (6 bases). Germline V CDR1 and CDR2: SEHNR, FQNEAQ (reference sequence). This CDR3 region has 16 residues. Trimming took off 5 bases at V and 7 bases at J, with 23 bases between the two ends. The CDR3 DNA sequence: TGTGCCAGCAGCCCGATGGAGGGTCCGGGATTCGGGACCCAGTACTTC. Its translation is CASSPMEGPGFGTQYF.

The chain carries TRBV6-5 and TRBJ2-2, with TRBD1 identical over 8 bases. Germline CDR1 and CDR2: MNHEY and SVGAGI. V shed 1 base, J shed 1 base, and the junction held 2 bases outside the gene matches. This CDR3 comprises 16 residues. Here the CDR3 DNA reads TGTGCCAGCAGTTACTTCGGACAGGGGAACACCGGGGAGCTGTTTTTT. This translates into CASSYFGQGNTGELFF.

This rearrangement joins TRBV5-1 to TRBJ2-2, with D perhaps given as TRBD1 or TRBD2 (5 bases each). The CDR3 is 14 amino acids. CDR1 and CDR2 from the germline V gene are SGHRS and YFSETQ. V lost 3 bases to trimming and J lost 2 bases, with 8 bases between them. The DNA of the CDR3 is TGCGCCAGCAGCTGGGACCATAACACCGGGGAGCTGTTTTTT. Translated, it gives CASSWDHNTGELFF.

This chain uses TRBV29-1 with TRBJ2-3; weak D call: TRBD2 (6 bases). The CDR3 is made up of 15 amino acids. Germline V gene data show CDR1 as SQVTM and CDR2 as ANQGSEA. V was pared by 1 base and J by 1 base, with 12 bases between. The CDR3 DNA follows: TGCAGCGTTGAAGGGCGACTAGGCCGCACAGATACGCAGTATTTT. It is translated as CSVEGRLGRTDTQYF.

V usage is TRBV29-1 and J usage is TRBJ2-7, with D perhaps matching TRBD1 (7 bases). CDR1 is SQVTM and CDR2 is ANQGSEA in the germline V gene. Trimming pared 6 bases from V and 4 bases from J, leaving 16 bases between. This CDR3 is built from 13 residues. CDR3 nucleotide sequence: TGCAGCGTCCAGGGGCAGGGGGGTTACGAGCAGTACTTC. It yields the protein CSVQGQGGYEQYF.

The gene calls are TRBV4-3 and TRBJ2-1; no clear D. With 1 base removed from V and 9 bases from J, the gap between germline ends came to 10 bases. Germline V gives CDR1 LGHNA, CDR2 YSLEER. This CDR3 is 13 amino acids long. Here the CDR3 reads CASSQVSGSEQFF. The CDR3 DNA reads as TGCGCCAGCAGCCAAGTATCCGGCAGTGAGCAGTTCTTC.

Only a few counts were recorded for this clone. The rearrangement links TRBV6-1 to TRBJ2-2, with D unresolved. CDR1 is MNHNS and CDR2 is SASEGT in the germline V gene. The CDR3 covers 14 residues. Trimming removed 0 bases at V and 4 bases at J, with 6 bases between. DNA of the CDR3: TGTGCCAGCAGTGAAGCCCCAGCCACCGGGGAGCTGTTTTTT. Translating it yields CASSEAPATGELFF.

The chain couples TRBV9 to TRBJ2-1, with 9 positions matching TRBD2. This CDR3 contains 15 residues. Germline V lookup: CDR1 SGDLS, CDR2 YYNGEE. Trimming at V came to 0 bases and at J to 9 bases, leaving 7 bases not matched to a gene. Here the CDR3 reads CASSVAGGGAFEQFF. The CDR3 DNA follows: TGTGCCAGCAGCGTAGCTGGCGGGGGGGCCTTTGAGCAGTTCTTC.

The J gene is TRBJ1-1, the V gene TRBV27; 9 bases are a match to TRBD1. The CDR3 is 13 amino acids. Germline V CDR1 and CDR2: MNHEY, SMNVEV (reference sequence). Losses at the gene ends were 5 bases for V and 7 bases for J; bases not matched to a gene: 5. Here the CDR3 reads CASSPGTGIEAFF. The CDR3 DNA reads as TGTGCCAGCAGTCCAGGGACAGGGATTGAAGCTTTCTTT.

The rearrangement uses TRBV7-2 and TRBJ2-1, with D tentatively TRBD1 (5 bases). V was trimmed by 5 bases and J by 6 bases, leaving 14 bases between them. The CDR3 runs to 14 residues. Germline CDR1 and CDR2: SGHTA and FQGNSA. CDR3 DNA: TGTGCCAGCAGCGCCTTAGTAGGGGTCAATGAGCAGTTCTTC. Translating it yields CASSALVGVNEQFF.

This chain connects TRBV5-6 to TRBJ2-1; 8 bases match TRBD2. Unmatched junction bases numbered 10, after V lost 2 bases and J lost 3 bases. The CDR3 runs to 17 residues. The V gene's germline CDR1 is SGHDT and CDR2 YYEEEE. This chain's CDR3 is CASSFEGGRYRYNEQFF. In DNA, the CDR3 is TGTGCCAGCAGCTTCGAGGGCGGGAGGTACCGCTACAATGAGCAGTTCTTC.

V is TRBV5-4 and J is TRBJ2-1; TRBD1 agrees at 9 bases. The CDR3 has 15 amino acids. The V gene's germline CDR1 is SGHNT and CDR2 YYREEE (reference sequence). Trimming took 5 bases from V and 7 from J; bases not matched to a gene: 10. As DNA, the CDR3 is TGTGCCAGCAGTTTTATCGGGACAGGGAGGAATGAGCAGTTCTTC. Translating it yields CASSFIGTGRNEQFF.

The rearrangement links TRBV11-2 to TRBJ2-3; 8 nucleotides line up with TRBD2. The V gene end was trimmed by 5 bases and the J gene end by 2 bases; junction bases not matched to a gene: 6. The CDR3 runs 15 residues. Germline lookup yields CDR1 SGHAT and CDR2 FQNNGV. The CDR3: CASSNLRGVTDTQYF. For the CDR3, the DNA is TGTGCCAGCAGCAATTTGCGGGGGGTCACAGATACGCAGTATTTT.

The genes are TRBV27 and TRBJ2-2; D may be TRBD1 (6 bases). The CDR3 loop spans 14 amino acids. Looked up from germline, CDR1 is MNHEY and CDR2 is SMNVEV (reference sequence). Trimming removed 8 bases at V and 1 base at J, with 11 bases between. DNA for the CDR3: TGTGCCAGCGGCAGGGGTCGGAACACCGGGGAGCTGTTTTTT. This gives the protein CASGRGRNTGELFF.

The rearrangement links TRBV11-2 to TRBJ2-7; D remains unclear. V was shortened by 7 bases and J by 0 bases, with 7 bases between the two germline ends. The CDR3 runs 12 residues. CDR1 SGHAT and CDR2 FQNNGV come from the germline V gene. CDR3 bases: TGTGCCAGCACCCTAAACTCCTACGAGCAGTACTTC. Its translation is CASTLNSYEQYF.

This clone was found once. One end of the junction varies from germline; a read error may be responsible. This chain connects TRBV30 to TRBJ1-1, with D possibly being TRBD1 (5 bases). The CDR3 totals 14 residues. Germline CDR1 reads GTSNPN; CDR2 reads SVGIG (reference sequence). Here the CDR3 DNA reads TGTGCCTGGAGTGCAGGGCGTGTGAACACTGGAGCTTTCTTT. Translating it yields CAWSAGRVNTGAFF.

Comments on this clone: Other DNA sequences in the sample encode the same CDR3. The chain uses TRBV7-9 and TRBJ2-7; D might be TRBD1 (5 bases). The V gene's germline CDR1 is SEHNR and CDR2 FQNEAQ (reference sequence). The CDR3 runs to 13 residues. The V end lost 3 bases, the J end lost 1 base, and 7 bases lay between the germline ends. The CDR3 is CASSLTESYEQYF. In DNA form, the CDR3 reads TGTGCCAGCAGCTTGACAGAGTCCTACGAGCAGTACTTC.

The genes are TRBV2 and TRBJ2-7, with 11 positions matching TRBD2. The germline gives CDR1 SNHLY, CDR2 FYNNEI. J lost 4 bases, V lost 1 base, and 9 bases had no gene match. The CDR3 extends over 17 amino acids. The CDR3 nucleotides read TGTGCCAGCAGTGAAGGGGAGTGGGGGACTAGCGGTTACGAGCAGTACTTC. Encoded protein: CASSEGEWGTSGYEQYF. The full variable domain, rest sourced from reference TRBV2 and TRBJ2-7, is EPEVTQTPSHQVTQMGQEVILRCVPISNHLYFYWYRQILGQKVEFLVSFYNNEISEKSEIFDDQFSVERPDGSNFTLKIRSTKLEDSAMYFCASSEGEWGTSGYEQYFGPGTRLTVT.

The rearrangement joins TRBV7-9 to TRBJ2-1; 9 nucleotides agree with TRBD2. J lost 0 bases, V lost 5 bases, and 11 bases had no gene match. CDR3 length: 18 amino acids. Germline CDR1 is SEHNR and CDR2 is FQNEAQ (reference sequence). CDR3: CASSKLGSSGDSYNEQFF. In nucleotides, the CDR3 is TGTGCCAGCAGCAAATTAGGTTCTAGCGGGGACTCCTACAATGAGCAGTTCTTC.

V and J are TRBV6-1 and TRBJ1-3; D is ambiguous. From germline, CDR1 is MNHNS and CDR2 SASEGT. Trimming stripped 7 bases from V and 4 bases from J, with 17 bases between. This CDR3 has 15 residues. The CDR3 sequence is CASTLDGGSGNTIYF. The CDR3 DNA sequence: TGTGCCAGCACTCTAGACGGAGGCTCAGGAAACACCATATATTTT.

The chain joins TRBV6-6 to TRBJ2-2; D perhaps matches TRBD2 (6 bases). V dropped 4 bases and J dropped 0 bases, with 12 bases sitting between them. The CDR3 consists of 16 residues. Germline V lookup: CDR1 MNHNY, CDR2 SVGAGI (reference sequence). The CDR3 spells CASSWVAVANTGELFF. The CDR3 region has the DNA TGTGCCAGCAGTTGGGTAGCGGTAGCGAACACCGGGGAGCTGTTTTTT.

In regard to this clone: The same CDR3 also results from other DNA sequences found in this sample. This rearrangement joins TRBV7-9 to TRBJ2-7; possibly TRBD1 for D (6 bases). The CDR3 is 13 amino acids. The V end lost 0 bases, the J end lost 5 bases, and 8 bases lay between the germline ends. The germline CDR1 and CDR2 sequences are SEHNR and FQNEAQ (reference sequence). CDR3 nucleotide sequence: TGTGCCAGCAGCTTAGCGCAGGGGCACGAGCAGTACTTC. Translating gives CASSLAQGHEQYF.

The chain uses TRBV20-1 and TRBJ1-2; 8 bases align to TRBD1. CDR1 and CDR2 from the germline V gene are DFQATT and SNEGSKA (reference sequence). With V trimmed by 6 bases and J by 7 bases, 4 bases remained unmatched. The CDR3 is 11 amino acids. As DNA, the CDR3 is TGCAGTGCGCTGGACAGGGCTGGCTACACCTTC. This translates into CSALDRAGYTF.

This chain uses TRBV7-6 with TRBJ2-5; D remains unclear. Trimming cost V 2 bases and J 4 bases, with 8 bases left between them. This CDR3 is built from 13 residues. Germline V gives CDR1 SGHVS, CDR2 FNYEAQ. The CDR3 reads CASSLLGGETQYF. The CDR3 nucleotides are TGTGCCAGCAGCTTATTGGGTGGAGAGACCCAGTACTTC.

This clone has just a few counts. Additional DNA sequences in this sample encode the identical CDR3. This chain joins TRBV7-9 and TRBJ2-7; TRBD2 is a possible D gene (5 bases). Trimming stripped 1 base from V and 4 bases from J, with 5 bases between. This CDR3 is 12 amino acids long. Germline CDR1 SEHNR, CDR2 FQNEAQ (reference sequence). CDR3 loop: CASSLGEYEQYF. The CDR3 nucleotides are TGTGCCAGCAGCTTAGGGGAGTACGAGCAGTACTTC.

Details on this clone: Other DNA sequences from this sample encode an identical CDR3 as well. The chain couples TRBV13 to TRBJ2-7; D might be TRBD1 or TRBD2, each matching 5 bases. The V end lost 5 bases, the J end lost 4 bases, and 9 bases lay between the germline ends. The CDR3 runs 12 residues. CDR1 PRHDT and CDR2 FYEKMQ come from the germline V gene (reference sequence). DNA of the CDR3: TGTGCCAGCAGCGGGGGAACGTACGAGCAGTACTTC. Its protein is CASSGGTYEQYF.

The genes are TRBV10-2 and TRBJ2-7, with 8 bases fitting TRBD1. Unmatched junction bases numbered 6, after V lost 8 bases and J lost 0 bases. The CDR3 loop spans 14 amino acids. In germline, CDR1 is WSHSY, CDR2 SAAADI. For the CDR3, the DNA is TGCGCCAGCTTCGGACAGGGTAGCTCCTACGAGCAGTACTTC. Translated: CASFGQGSSYEQYF.

Points on this clone: Other DNA sequences within the sample encode an identical CDR3. This chain connects TRBV7-9 to TRBJ2-5, with D perhaps TRBD1 (5 bases). Per germline, CDR1 SEHNR and CDR2 FQNEAQ (reference sequence). Deletions cut 2 bases from V and 5 bases from J, with 6 bases between. The CDR3 spans 12 residues. The CDR3 here is CASSLQGETQYF. As DNA, the CDR3 is TGTGCCAGCAGCTTACAGGGCGAGACCCAGTACTTC.